This T cell receptor beta chain was observed in a study of T-cell reconstitution after alpha-beta-depleted transplantation in children. Study-level findings and limits: Hyperexpanded clones declined; after one year, newly produced T cells mostly supplied diversity. Alpha-beta T cells about two months after transplant reportedly derived from several hundred expanded graft clones. Elevated TCRbeta diversity at day 60 was traced, in some patients, to surviving recipient T cells and thymic progenitors.

In regard to this clonotype: Its antigen remains unidentified.

Preparation of the TCRbeta library used unique molecular identifiers. TCRdb independently ran MiXCR on the PCR reads; one entry per CDR3 protein. The sample lists approximately 89,000 distinct CDR3 sequences, about 16% occurring once. The CDR3 is 17 amino acids. Unmatched junction bases numbered 7, after V lost 0 bases and J lost 1 base. The germline V gene encodes CDR1 SGDLS and CDR2 YYNGEE. The receptor was isolated from a male patient aged 2-15 years who had a stem cell transplant for acute lymphoblastic leukemia, so the T cells may come from the graft donor. Specimen: PBMCs, mostly from graft donor cells, collected 180 days after TCRalphabeta/CD19-depleted stem cell transplant. The rearrangement uses TRBV9 and TRBJ2-5, with 9 bases aligning to TRBD2. The CDR3 region has the DNA TGTGCCAGCAGCGTAGGTCTCAGCGGGGGGATCCAAGAGACCCAGTACTTC. Translating gives CASSVGLSGGIQETQYF.